Below are 9 T cell receptor beta chains sequenced from a single sample in a study of ipilimumab plus nivolumab after autologous stem cell transplantation. Sequencing used immunoSEQ multiplex PCR; TCRdb keeps in-frame clones, though not all of them. The repertoire holds some 87,000 clones, with 83% as singletons. The sample consisted of PBMCs, taken in a trial of ipilimumab plus nivolumab as post-transplant consolidation. The receptors come from a male donor with diffuse large B-cell lymphoma.

The V call is TRBV18, the J call TRBJ2-3; unclear D gene. From germline, CDR1 is KGHSH and CDR2 LQKENI. The length of the CDR3 is 11 residues. V lost 5 bases and J 6 bases, leaving 6 bases between the germline ends. CDR3 loop: CASSALDTQYF. DNA for the CDR3: TGTGCCAGCTCAGCCCTCGATACGCAGTATTTT.

The V gene is TRBV19, the J gene TRBJ1-2; 8 nucleotides align to TRBD1. V trimming: 9 bases; J trimming: 6 bases; junction bases outside the gene matches: 9. The CDR3 is 13 amino acids. Germline V gene lookup returns CDR1 LNHDA and CDR2 SQIVND (reference sequence). CDR3 sequence reads: CASLDRAEDGYTF. The CDR3 DNA sequence: TGTGCCAGCCTGGACAGGGCCGAAGATGGCTACACCTTC.

This sequence joins TRBV10-3 and TRBJ2-6; the D is unclear. Trimming shortened V by 9 bases and J by 1 base, and 4 bases separated the two germline ends. CDR1 and CDR2 from the germline V gene are ENHRY and SYGVKD. This CDR3 region has 12 residues. The CDR3 sequence is CAMSSGANVLTF. CDR3 nucleotides: TGTGCCATGTCATCTGGGGCCAACGTCCTGACTTTC.

This clone was seen only once. The rearrangement uses TRBV18 and TRBJ2-3; D remains ambiguous. The V gene lost 3 bases and the J gene lost 6 bases, with 7 bases spanning the gap. This CDR3 contains 12 residues. Germline V gene lookup returns CDR1 KGHSH and CDR2 LQKENI. CDR3 in amino acids: CASSPSEDTQYF. CDR3 in DNA: TGTGCCAGCTCACCGAGCGAGGATACGCAGTATTTT.

The J gene is TRBJ2-1, the V gene TRBV13; possibly TRBD1 or TRBD2 for D (5 bases each). V was cut by 4 bases and J by 8 bases, with 21 bases left in between. Germline loops: CDR1 PRHDT, CDR2 FYEKMQ (reference sequence). CDR3 length equals 16 residues. Here the CDR3 DNA reads TGTGCCAGCAGCTCACGGGGCGGCCCGGCTAGGGATGAGCAGTTCTTC. Translated: CASSSRGGPARDEQFF.

This chain connects TRBV7-9 to TRBJ1-6; D may be TRBD1 (5 bases). The CDR3 runs to 15 residues. Per germline, CDR1 SEHNR and CDR2 FQNEAQ (reference sequence). V was cut by 0 bases and J by 7 bases, with 10 bases left in between. CDR3 amino acids: CASSLADTRNSPLHF. The CDR3 nucleotides read TGTGCCAGCAGCTTAGCGGACACGAGGAATTCACCCCTCCACTTT.

This clone was counted a single time. V is TRBV7-2 and J is TRBJ2-7, with D perhaps being TRBD1 or TRBD2 (6 bases each). Germline V gene data show CDR1 as SGHTA and CDR2 as FQGNSA. The V end was cut by 8 bases, the J end by 0 bases, with 14 bases between. The length of the CDR3 is 14 residues. The CDR3 sequence is CASRPGDNSYEQYF. The CDR3 bases are TGTGCCAGCCGACCGGGGGACAACTCCTACGAGCAGTACTTC. Drawing the rest from reference TRBV7-2 and TRBJ2-7, the complete variable domain is GAGVSQSPSNKVTEKGKDVELRCDPISGHTALYWYRQSLGQGLEFLIYFQGNSAPDKSGLPSDRFSAERTGGSVSTLTIQRTQQEDSAVYLCASRPGDNSYEQYFGPGTRLTVT.

V usage is TRBV7-8 and J usage is TRBJ1-1, with D perhaps matching TRBD1 (6 bases). The CDR3 has 16 amino acids. Germline CDR1 is SGHVS and CDR2 is FQNEAQ. V lost 3 bases and J 0 bases, leaving 14 bases between the germline ends. This chain's CDR3 is CASSLLGAHMNTEAFF. CDR3 coding DNA: TGTGCCAGCAGCTTGCTGGGGGCCCACATGAACACTGAAGCTTTCTTT.

The CDR3 nucleotides are TGCGCCAGCAGCTTGAGCGGGGGGACAGATACGCAGTATTTT. It encodes CASSLSGGTDTQYF. V usage is TRBV5-1 and J usage is TRBJ2-3, with 9 nucleotides matching TRBD2. The J segment lost 3 bases and the V segment lost 1 base, leaving 0 bases of the junction unmatched. This CDR3 has 14 residues. The germline gives CDR1 SGHRS, CDR2 YFSETQ.